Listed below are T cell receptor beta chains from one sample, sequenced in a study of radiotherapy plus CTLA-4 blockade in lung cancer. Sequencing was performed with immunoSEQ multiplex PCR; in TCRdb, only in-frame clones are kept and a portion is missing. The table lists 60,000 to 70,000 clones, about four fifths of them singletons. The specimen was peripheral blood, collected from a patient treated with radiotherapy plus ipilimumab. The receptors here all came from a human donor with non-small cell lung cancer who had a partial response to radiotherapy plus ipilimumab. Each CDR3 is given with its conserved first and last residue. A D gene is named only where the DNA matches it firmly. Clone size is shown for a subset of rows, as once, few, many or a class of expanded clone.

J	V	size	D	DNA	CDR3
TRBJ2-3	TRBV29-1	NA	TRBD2	TGCAGCGTTGAAGCACGGGGGGGCACAGATACGCAGTATTTT	CSVEARGGTDTQYF
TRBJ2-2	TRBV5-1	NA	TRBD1	TGCGCCAGCAGCAAGAGGACAGGGGGCGAGGAGCTGTTTTTT	CASSKRTGGEELFF
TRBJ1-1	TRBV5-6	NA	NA	TGTGCCAGCAGCTTGAGGGGGATCACTGAAGCTTTCTTT	CASSLRGITEAFF
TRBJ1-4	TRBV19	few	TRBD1	TGTGCCAGTAGAGTATACAGGGGAACTAATGAAAAACTGTTTTTT	CASRVYRGTNEKLFF
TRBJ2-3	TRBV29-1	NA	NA	TGCAGCGCGAGGGAGGGCACAGATACGCAGTATTTT	CSAREGTDTQYF
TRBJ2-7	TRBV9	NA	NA	TGTGCCAGCAGCGCCCTGGGCAGGGCCGGCGAGCAGTACTTC	CASSALGRAGEQYF
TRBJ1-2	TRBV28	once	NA	TGTGCCAGCAGTTTGGCCACAGATACCGTCTACACCTTC	CASSLATDTVYTF
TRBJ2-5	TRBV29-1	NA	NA	TGCAGCGTTGTCAGGGTTAGGGCCCAAGAGACCCAGTACTTC	CSVVRVRAQETQYF
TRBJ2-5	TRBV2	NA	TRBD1	TGTGCCAGCGACAGGGGGCTAGGTGAGACCCAGTACTTC	CASDRGLGETQYF
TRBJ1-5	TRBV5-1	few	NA	TGCGCCAGCAGCTGGGGGGAGAGCTACAATCAGCCCCAGCATTTT	CASSWGESYNQPQHF
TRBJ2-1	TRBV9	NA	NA	TGTGCCAGCGGCAGGGCCATGGGTGAGCAGTTCTTC	CASGRAMGEQFF
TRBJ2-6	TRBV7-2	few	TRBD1	TGTGCCAGCAGTCGAGGGACAGGGCAATCTGGGGCCAACGTCCTGACTTTC	CASSRGTGQSGANVLTF
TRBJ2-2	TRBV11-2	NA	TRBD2	TGTGCCAGCAGCCGGACTAGCGGATCGTCTGCCGGGGAGCTGTTTTTT	CASSRTSGSSAGELFF
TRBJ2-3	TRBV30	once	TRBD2	TGTGCCTGGACCGCGTTACTAGCGGGAGACACAGATACGCAGTATTTT	CAWTALLAGDTDTQYF
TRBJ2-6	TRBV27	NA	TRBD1	TGTGCCAGCAGGACAGGGACTGGGGCCAACGTCCTGACTTTC	CASRTGTGANVLTF
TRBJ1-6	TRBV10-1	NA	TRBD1	TGCGCCAGCAGGGCCGGACAGGGGCCAGAGTCACCCCTCCACTTT	CASRAGQGPESPLHF
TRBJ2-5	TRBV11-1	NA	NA	TGTGCCAGCAGCCCTGGGACTTCACAAGAGACCCAGTACTTC	CASSPGTSQETQYF
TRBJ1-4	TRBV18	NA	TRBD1	TGTGCCAGCTCACCACAGCAGGGGGATGAAAAACTGTTTTTT	CASSPQQGDEKLFF
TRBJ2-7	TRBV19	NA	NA	TGTGCCAGTAGTATAGATCCGGACAGAAGCCTCTACGAGCAGTACTTC	CASSIDPDRSLYEQYF
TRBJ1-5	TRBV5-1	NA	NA	TGCGCCAGCAGCTTGTCGGGGAGCAATCAGCCCCAGCATTTT	CASSLSGSNQPQHF
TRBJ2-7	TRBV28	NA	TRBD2	TGTGCCAGCTTGGGACTAGCGGGAGGAGGTATGGGCGAGCAGTACTTC	CASLGLAGGGMGEQYF
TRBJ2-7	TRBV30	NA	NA	TGTGCCTGGAGGGGGGGTTCGGGATACGAGCAGTACTTC	CAWRGGSGYEQYF
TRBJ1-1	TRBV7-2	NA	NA	TGTGCCAGCAGCTTAAGGGGATTCGGCGAAGCTTTCTTT	CASSLRGFGEAFF
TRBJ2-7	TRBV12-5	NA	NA	TGTGCTAGTGGTTTGTACGGGGGAGACAATCTCTACGAGCAGTACTTC	CASGLYGGDNLYEQYF
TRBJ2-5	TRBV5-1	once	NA	TGCGCCAGCAGCTTGGCCCCAGAAGAGACCCAGTACTTC	CASSLAPEETQYF
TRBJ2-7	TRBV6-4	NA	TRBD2	TGTGCCAGCAGTCGGGAGGGTGGGAACGAGCAGTACTTC	CASSREGGNEQYF
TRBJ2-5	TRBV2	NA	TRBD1	TGTGCCAGCAGTTCGGAGAGGGGGCGAGAGACCCAGTACTTC	CASSSERGRETQYF
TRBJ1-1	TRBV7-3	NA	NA	TGTGCCAGCAGCTTAATCCCGGCAGGGCTGAACACTGAAGCTTTCTTT	CASSLIPAGLNTEAFF
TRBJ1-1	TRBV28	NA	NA	TGTGCCAGCAGTTTAGGCGCCGTAAAGGGAGACACTGAAGCTTTCTTT	CASSLGAVKGDTEAFF
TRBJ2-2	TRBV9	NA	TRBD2	TGTGCCAGCAGCGTAGCTAGCGGAGGCACCGGGGAGCTGTTTTTT	CASSVASGGTGELFF
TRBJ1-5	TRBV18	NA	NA	TGTGCCAGCTCAGGTTCGGGGGTCGGCCAGCCCCAGCATTTT	CASSGSGVGQPQHF
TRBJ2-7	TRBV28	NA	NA	TGTGCCAGCTTGGACAGACTGACCTACGAGCAGTACTTC	CASLDRLTYEQYF
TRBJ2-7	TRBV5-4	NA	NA	TGTGCCAGCAGTTTCGGAGGCGAGCAGTACTTC	CASSFGGEQYF
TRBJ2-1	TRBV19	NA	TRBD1	TGTGCCAGTAGCCGGACAGGGATGATTGAGCAGTTCTTC	CASSRTGMIEQFF
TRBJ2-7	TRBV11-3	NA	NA	TGTGCCAGCAGCTGGGCGGGACTCCTCCACAACGAGCAGTACTTC	CASSWAGLLHNEQYF
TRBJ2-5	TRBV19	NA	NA	TGTGCCAGTAGTATAGGGCTGGAGACCCAGTACTTC	CASSIGLETQYF
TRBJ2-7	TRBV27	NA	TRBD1	TGTGCCAGCAGGGGGACAGGGGGCTACGAGCAGTACTTC	CASRGTGGYEQYF
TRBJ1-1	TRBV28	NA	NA	TGTGCCAGCAGCCCGGTTAATTCGAACACTGAAGCTTTCTTT	CASSPVNSNTEAFF
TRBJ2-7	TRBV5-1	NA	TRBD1	TGCGCCAGCAGCTTGGGACAGGGAAGAACCTACGAGCAGTACTTC	CASSLGQGRTYEQYF
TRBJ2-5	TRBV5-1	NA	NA	TGCGCCAGCAGCTTGGAACAGGGAGAGACCCAGTACTTC	CASSLEQGETQYF
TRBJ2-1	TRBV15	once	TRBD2	TGTGCCACCAGCAGAGATTCAACTAGCGGGAGAAGCTCCTACAATGAGCAGTTCTTC	CATSRDSTSGRSSYNEQFF
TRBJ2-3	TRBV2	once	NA	TGTGCCAGCAGTAGTCTACTGAGGACAGATACGCAGTATTTT	CASSSLLRTDTQYF
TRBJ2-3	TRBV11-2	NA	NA	TGTGCCAGCAGCATATACCGAGGGACCAGGGGTCCAGATACGCAGTATTTT	CASSIYRGTRGPDTQYF
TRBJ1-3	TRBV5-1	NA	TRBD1	TGCGCCAGCAGCTCACGACAGGGAAAGGCTGGAAACACCATATATTTT	CASSSRQGKAGNTIYF
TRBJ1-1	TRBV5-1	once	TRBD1	TGCGCCAGCAGCTTGGAACCTACAGGGGCCGGAACTGAAGCTTTCTTT	CASSLEPTGAGTEAFF
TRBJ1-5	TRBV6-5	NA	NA	TGTGCCAGCAGTTACGCGGGGGATCAGCCCCAGCATTTT	CASSYAGDQPQHF